The 25 T cell receptor beta chains in this list originate from one sample, sequenced in a study of blood T cell repertoires in COVID-19. Data came from immunoSEQ multiplex PCR; TCRdb stores just in-frame clones and leaves some out. The profile shows roughly 250,000 clones, 90% of them singletons. The sample consisted of peripheral blood. These receptors came from a woman between 35 and 50 years old with acute or convalescent COVID-19.

V usage is TRBV5-1 and J usage is TRBJ1-4; 7 bases match TRBD1. V gave up 4 bases and J gave up 6 bases; unmatched junction bases: 9. Germline V gene lookup returns CDR1 SGHRS and CDR2 YFSETQ. This CDR3 spans 15 amino acids. CDR3 DNA sequence: TGCGCCAGCAGCACCCCCGAAACAGGGGATGAAAAACTGTTTTTT. The encoded protein is CASSTPETGDEKLFF.

V is TRBV6-4 and J is TRBJ2-3, with TRBD2 matching over 10 bases. J was trimmed by 1 base and V by 5 bases; bases with no gene match: 0. The germline gives CDR1 MRHNA, CDR2 SNTAGT. The CDR3 spans 14 residues. As DNA, the CDR3 is TGTGCCAGCAGTCTAGCGGGGGGCACAGATACGCAGTATTTT. It specifies CASSLAGGTDTQYF.

The chain combines TRBV7-9 with TRBJ1-2; 7 nucleotides line up with TRBD1. CDR3 length: 18 residues. Losses at the gene ends were 5 bases for V and 4 bases for J; bases not matched to a gene: 19. Germline CDR1 and CDR2: SEHNR and FQNEAQ (reference sequence). CDR3 sequence: CASSHGGAGQRTPYGYTF. CDR3 in DNA: TGTGCCAGCAGCCACGGGGGTGCGGGACAGCGGACCCCCTATGGCTACACCTTC.

The CDR3 here is CATSRGAGLGGYTF. As DNA, the CDR3 is TGTGCCACCAGCAGAGGGGCCGGTCTTGGGGGCTACACCTTC. The genes are TRBV15 and TRBJ1-2, with D unresolved. The CDR3 is made up of 14 amino acids. Germline CDR1 LNHNV, CDR2 YYDKDF (reference sequence). Trimming took 1 base from V and 8 from J, leaving 14 bases between them.

This sequence joins TRBV2 and TRBJ1-3; 10 bases match TRBD1. CDR1 SNHLY and CDR2 FYNNEI come from the germline V gene. Trimming took 4 bases from V and 4 from J; bases not matched to a gene: 4. The CDR3 is 15 amino acids. The CDR3 DNA reads as TGTGCCAGCAGTGGACAGGGGGCATTAGGAAACACCATATATTTT. Its translation is CASSGQGALGNTIYF.

The chain has TRBV9 and TRBJ1-4, with a possible D match to TRBD1 (6 bases). Germline CDR1 reads SGDLS; CDR2 reads YYNGEE. The CDR3 consists of 14 residues. V was trimmed by 4 bases and J by 2 bases, leaving 9 bases between them. In DNA, the CDR3 is TGTGCCAGCAGCCCACAGGGCACTAATGAAAAACTGTTTTTT. It encodes CASSPQGTNEKLFF.

The J gene is TRBJ1-3, the V gene TRBV6-1, with no clear D. The V gene's germline CDR1 is MNHNS and CDR2 SASEGT. With 2 bases removed from V and 0 bases from J, the gap between germline ends came to 8 bases. The CDR3 is made up of 15 amino acids. Here the CDR3 reads CASSEHIFSGNTIYF. CDR3 nucleotide sequence: TGTGCCAGCAGTGAACACATCTTCTCTGGAAACACCATATATTTT.

In DNA form, the CDR3 reads TGCGCCAGCAGCCAAGAGCTTGAACAGTTAAGTCCCCAGCATTTT. It codes for CASSQELEQLSPQHF. This rearrangement joins TRBV4-1 to TRBJ1-5; no firm D call. Trimming left V 0 bases short and J 10 bases short, with 16 bases between. The CDR3 spans 15 residues. Germline loops: CDR1 MGHRA, CDR2 YSYEKL.

DNA for the CDR3: TGTGCCAGCACGGCCCCGACAGGGCCCCTCGTGTACGTC. Translated, it gives CASTAPTGPLVYV. The V and J genes are TRBV21-1 and TRBJ2-7; TRBD1 is taken as the D call from the table, unchecked against the DNA. TRBV21-1 is described as a pseudogene. This CDR3 contains 13 residues.

The chain recombines TRBV5-4 with TRBJ2-1, with 11 nucleotides matching TRBD2. Per the germline V gene, CDR1 is SGHNT and CDR2 is YYREEE (reference sequence). This CDR3 has 17 residues. Trimming at V came to 0 bases and at J to 0 bases, leaving 2 bases not matched to a gene. CDR3 sequence reads: CASSLGLAGSSYNEQFF. The CDR3 DNA reads as TGTGCCAGCAGCTTGGGACTAGCGGGGAGCTCCTACAATGAGCAGTTCTTC. Based on the CDR3 plus reference TRBV5-4 and TRBJ2-1, the full variable domain is ETGVTQSPTHLIKTRGQQVTLRCSSQSGHNTVSWYQQALGQGPQFIFQYYREEENGRGNFPPRFSGLQFPNYSSELNVNALELDDSALYLCASSLGLAGSSYNEQFFGPGTRLTVL.

J is TRBJ2-7 and V is TRBV14; 7 bases agree with TRBD1. The germline CDR1 and CDR2 sequences are SGHDN and FVKESK. V dropped 5 bases and J dropped 13; count of bases not matched to a gene: 11. This CDR3 has 12 residues. The CDR3 DNA is TGTGCCAGCAGCGGACAGGCCCTCCAGATTTACGTC. It codes for CASSGQALQIYV.

The genes are TRBV2 and TRBJ2-2, with D hard to call. This CDR3 has 14 residues. The germline V gene has CDR1 SNHLY and CDR2 FYNNEI. V lost 2 bases and J 5 bases, leaving 9 bases between the germline ends. The CDR3 reads CASSEYVATGELFF. In nucleotides, the CDR3 is TGTGCCAGCAGTGAATACGTTGCGACCGGGGAGCTGTTTTTT.

This clone was observed once. V gene TRBV12-3 or TRBV12-4 combines with J gene TRBJ1-2; D is unclear. The CDR3 loop spans 13 amino acids. V shed 4 bases and J shed 8 bases, with 14 bases lying between them. The CDR3 region has the DNA TGTGCCAGCAGTTCGGAGGAGTTTGGAGGCTACACCTTC. Translated, it gives CASSSEEFGGYTF.

This chain links TRBV4-1 with TRBJ1-3; tentatively, D is TRBD1 (6 bases). CDR3 length equals 16 residues. The germline V gene has CDR1 MGHRA and CDR2 YSYEKL. The germline V and J ends were trimmed by 2 bases and 4 bases, with 15 bases remaining between them. The CDR3 is CASSQNTGWRGNTIYF. CDR3 nucleotides: TGCGCCAGCAGCCAAAATACAGGGTGGAGAGGAAACACCATATATTTT.

V is TRBV5-6 and J is TRBJ2-1, with D possibly TRBD2 on 6 matching bases. This CDR3 has 16 residues. Trimming took off 4 bases at V and 3 bases at J, with 17 bases between the two ends. Germline V gene data show CDR1 as SGHDT and CDR2 as YYEEEE. The CDR3 coding sequence is TGTGCCAGCAGCAGGCGGGACGGAGTTAGCTACAATGAGCAGTTCTTC. Amino acids: CASSRRDGVSYNEQFF.

About this clone: This specimen includes other DNA sequences encoding the same CDR3. The chain joins TRBV18 to TRBJ2-3; 8 nucleotides agree with TRBD2. After removal of 0 bases from V and 4 bases from J, the junction contained 3 bases not matched to a gene. This CDR3 contains 15 residues. The germline V gene encodes CDR1 KGHSH and CDR2 LQKENI. CDR3 protein: CASSPPTGGADTQYF. In DNA form, the CDR3 reads TGTGCCAGCTCACCACCTACGGGGGGGGCAGATACGCAGTATTTT. The whole variable domain, remainder taken from reference TRBV18 and TRBJ2-3, is NAGVMQNPRHLVRRRGQEARLRCSPMKGHSHVYWYRQLPEEGLKFMVYLQKENIIDESGMPKERFSAEFPKEGPSILRIQQVVRGDSAAYFCASSPPTGGADTQYFGPGTRLTVL.

V is TRBV19 and J is TRBJ1-2, with 8 bases that match TRBD1. Trimming at V came to 4 bases and at J to 2 bases, leaving 3 bases not matched to a gene. The CDR3 is 14 amino acids. Germline CDR1 reads LNHDA; CDR2 reads SQIVND (reference sequence). CDR3 nucleotides: TGTGCCAGTAGTAGAGGACAGGGAAACTATGGCTACACCTTC. Its translation is CASSRGQGNYGYTF.

The chain links TRBV10-3 to TRBJ1-3, with TRBD1 matching 8 bases. The V gene's germline CDR1 is ENHRY and CDR2 SYGVKD. The CDR3 spans 16 residues. J was trimmed by 0 bases and V by 6 bases; bases with no gene match: 7. This CDR3 is CAISKTGDYSGNTIYF. The DNA of the CDR3 is TGTGCCATCAGCAAGACAGGGGACTACTCTGGAAACACCATATATTTT.

The V gene is TRBV3-1 (or the pseudogene TRBV3-2), the J gene TRBJ1-2, with D maybe TRBD1 (6 bases). Germline CDR1 reads LGHDT; CDR2 reads YNNKEL (reference sequence). V was shortened by 5 bases and J by 5 bases, with 6 bases between the two germline ends. This CDR3 is built from 11 residues. This CDR3 is CASSTGYGYTF. The CDR3 DNA reads as TGTGCCAGCAGCACAGGGTATGGCTACACCTTC.

This clone was detected only once. The chain couples TRBV5-1 to TRBJ1-1, with D maybe TRBD1 (6 bases). The V and J ends lost 0 bases and 4 bases respectively, with 13 bases between them. From germline, CDR1 is SGHRS and CDR2 YFSETQ. The CDR3 consists of 15 residues. CDR3 nucleotides: TGCGCCAGCAGCTTGGATTGGGGGGGCGGCACTGAAGCTTTCTTT. Translation gives CASSLDWGGGTEAFF.

The chain links TRBV11-2 to TRBJ1-3; D gene unclear. There are 12 residues in the CDR3. V lost 5 bases, J lost 3 bases, and 5 bases lay in between. Germline V lookup: CDR1 SGHAT, CDR2 FQNNGV. CDR3 coding DNA: TGTGCCAGCAGCCCCCTTGGAAACACCATATATTTT. This translates into CASSPLGNTIYF. Full variable domain (outside the CDR3, taken from reference TRBV11-2 and TRBJ1-3): EAGVAQSPRYKIIEKRQSVAFWCNPISGHATLYWYQQILGQGPKLLIQFQNNGVVDDSQLPKDRFSAERLKGVDSTLKIQPAKLEDSAVYLCASSPLGNTIYFGEGSWLTVV.

On this clone itself: The same CDR3 also results from other DNA sequences found in this sample. CDR3: CASTPGQNYGYTF. CDR3 nucleotide sequence: TGTGCCAGCACCCCGGGACAGAACTATGGCTACACCTTC. The chain uses TRBV12-3 or TRBV12-4 and TRBJ1-2; 7 bases align to TRBD1. There are 13 residues in the CDR3. With V trimmed by 7 bases and J by 2 bases, 4 bases remained unmatched.

This chain uses TRBV10-1 with TRBJ1-5; 8 nucleotides match TRBD1. Germline assignment: CDR1 WNHNN and CDR2 SYGVQD (reference sequence). The CDR3 has 14 amino acids. Trimming at V came to 5 bases and at J to 2 bases, leaving 2 bases not matched to a gene. The DNA for the CDR3 is TGCGCCAGCAGTCAGGGGGCTGGCAATCAGCCCCAGCATTTT. Protein product: CASSQGAGNQPQHF.

This sequence joins TRBV7-3 and TRBJ1-1; 9 bases agree with TRBD1. The germline V gene has CDR1 SGHTA and CDR2 FQGTGA. This CDR3 spans 16 amino acids. The trim removed 1 base at V and 1 base at J, leaving 4 bases unmatched. Here the CDR3 reads CASSLIRGQGNTEAFF. DNA of the CDR3: TGTGCCAGCAGCTTAATCCGGGGACAGGGGAACACTGAAGCTTTCTTT. The full variable domain, in which reference TRBV7-3 and TRBJ1-1 provide the parts outside the CDR3, is GAGVSQTPSNKVTEKGKYVELRCDPISGHTALYWYRQSLGQGPEFLIYFQGTGAADDSGLPNDRFFAVRPEGSVSTLKIQRTERGDSAVYLCASSLIRGQGNTEAFFGQGTRLTVV.

The chain joins TRBV12-3 or TRBV12-4 to TRBJ1-2; D may be TRBD1 (6 bases). Trimming removed 6 bases at V and 7 bases at J, with 12 bases between. There are 12 residues in the CDR3. In nucleotides, the CDR3 is TGTGCCAGCAGACAGGGCGCAAGTGGCTACACCTTC. Encoded protein: CASRQGASGYTF.